Presented here are 27 T cell receptor beta chains from one specimen sequenced in a study of immune characterization of retroperitoneal liposarcoma. TCRdb called the PCR reads again in MiXCR, with one record for every CDR3 protein. The profile covers 15,000 or so distinct CDR3 sequences, with over 45% appearing a single time and over 9% taken by the ten largest. The sample consisted of tumor tissue. The source is a female donor with retroperitoneal liposarcoma.

Note on this clonotype: A much larger clonotype is one base distant, so this may be a read error. In this CDR3 the conserved last residue, phenylalanine or tryptophan, is missing, so a read error is likely. The chain employs TRBV7-3 and TRBJ2-2, with D uncertain. This CDR3 comprises 14 residues. The V end lost 4 bases, the J end lost 0 bases, and 6 bases lay between the germline ends. Looked up from germline, CDR1 is SGHTA and CDR2 is FQGTGA. CDR3 protein: CASSWTANTGELFL. The CDR3 DNA reads as TGTGCCAGCAGCTGGACGGCGAACACCGGGGAGCTGTTTTTG.

This clonotype has more than one count but fewer than ten. The chain uses TRBV6-6 and TRBJ2-4; no definite D call. The end of the DNA fits TRBJ2-5 better, so the J call may be wrong. The CDR3 contains 17 residues. CDR1 MNHNY and CDR2 SVGAGI come from the germline V gene (reference sequence). CDR3 DNA: TGTGCCAGCAGTTACTCTGCCTTAAGGGTGCTGTCGGAGACCCAGTACTTC. Protein: CASSYSALRVLSETQYF.

At least ten counts were recorded for this clonotype. V usage is TRBV6-1 and J usage is TRBJ2-1; weak D call: TRBD2 (5 bases). The J call may not be correct, given that the DNA end is closer to TRBJ2-7. CDR1 and CDR2 from the germline V gene are MNHNS and SASEGT. The CDR3 consists of 12 residues. CDR3 nucleotides: TGTGCCACATCCCCCGGAGGCTACGAGCAGTACTTC. It translates to CATSPGGYEQYF.

V is TRBV6-1 and J is TRBJ2-1; 10 positions match TRBD2. Looked up from germline, CDR1 is MNHNS and CDR2 is SASEGT. Unmatched junction bases numbered 9, after V lost 5 bases and J lost 2 bases. This CDR3 is 17 amino acids long. The CDR3 DNA reads as TGTGCCAGCAGTTCCCCCGGACTAGCGGCCGCCTACAATGAGCAGTTCTTC. Translating it yields CASSSPGLAAAYNEQFF.

This clonotype has a handful of counts. The gene calls are TRBV6-5 and TRBJ2-5; TRBD2 aligns across 9 bases. Germline V lookup: CDR1 MNHEY, CDR2 SVGAGI. J lost 4 bases, V lost 2 bases, and 5 bases had no gene match. CDR3 size: 15 residues. The CDR3 coding sequence is TGTGCCAGCAGTTACCGCGGGGGGGCCGGAGAGACCCAGTACTTC. It yields the protein CASSYRGGAGETQYF.

The rearrangement joins TRBV7-6 to TRBJ2-1; 12 nucleotides match TRBD2. The assigned J gene may be wrong: the sequence end matches TRBJ2-7 better. This CDR3 spans 18 amino acids. Germline V CDR1 and CDR2: SGHVS, FNYEAQ. The CDR3 spells CASSPMWTSGVSYNEQYF. Written as DNA, the CDR3 is TGTGCCAGCAGCCCAATGTGGACTAGCGGGGTGTCCTACAATGAGCAGTACTTC.

Note on this clonotype: No conserved phenylalanine or tryptophan ends this CDR3, so it is likely a read error. It is unclear where the CDR3 begins or ends on the DNA, so no DNA is shown, and the CDR3 is as TCRdb lists it. The chain has TRBV12-3 or TRBV12-4 and TRBJ2-5; the table names TRBD2, a call not compared with the DNA. From its first to its last residue, the CDR3 has 17 amino acids. This CDR3 reads CASSLDGGALSQETQLL.

The sample holds one count of this clonotype. Since the CDR3 does not end with the conserved phenylalanine or tryptophan, this likely comes from a read error. No DNA is shown, since the ends of the CDR3 on it are uncertain; the CDR3 is the one TCRdb lists. The chain recombines TRBV7-2 with TRBJ2-1; the table's TRBD2 call for D was not verified on the DNA. The CDR3 is 8 amino acids long, termini counted. Germline CDR1 is SGHTA and CDR2 is FQGNSA. The CDR3 is CASSSIAG.

This clonotype showed up many times. This chain links TRBV27 with TRBJ2-3; 7 bases agree with TRBD1. The junction had 10 bases not matched to a gene; V was cut back by 1 base and J by 0 bases. There are 18 residues in the CDR3. Per the germline V gene, CDR1 is MNHEY and CDR2 is SMNVEV (reference sequence). The DNA for the CDR3 is TGTGCCAGCAGTTTATACGACATAGGGGGCTCTAGCACAGATACGCAGTATTTT. As protein: CASSLYDIGGSSTDTQYF.

In regard to this clonotype: A much more abundant neighbour one base away suggests this may be a read error. This chain joins TRBV27 and TRBJ1-6; the D is unclear. CDR3 size: 14 residues. CDR1 MNHEY and CDR2 SMNVEV come from the germline V gene (reference sequence). CDR3 region: CVSSLSLYNSPLHF. The DNA for the CDR3 is TGTGTCAGCAGTTTATCGCTGTATAATTCACCCCTCCACTTT.

The chain recombines TRBV4-1 with TRBJ2-5; D uncertain. V shed 4 bases and J shed 11 bases, with 17 bases lying between them. CDR1 and CDR2 from the germline V gene are MGHRA and YSYEKL. There are 13 residues in the CDR3. The CDR3 DNA reads TGCGCCAGCAGCCCAACGCCAGGTGACAAGCAGTACTTC. Translated, it gives CASSPTPGDKQYF.

The sample holds a few counts of this clonotype. The chain carries TRBV27 and TRBJ2-1, with unresolved D. Germline CDR1 and CDR2: MNHEY and SMNVEV (reference sequence). With 5 bases removed from V and 4 bases from J, the gap between germline ends came to 12 bases. The CDR3 is 14 amino acids. The CDR3: CASSRETGYNEQFF. The DNA of the CDR3 is TGTGCCAGCAGTCGAGAGACTGGATACAATGAGCAGTTCTTC.

This rearrangement joins TRBV6-8 to TRBJ2-7; D is possibly TRBD1 or TRBD2 (5 bases each). The J call may be faulty, since TRBJ2-5 better matches the DNA end. Germline CDR1 MNHGY, CDR2 SAAAGT. The CDR3 is 13 residues long. CDR3 nucleotide sequence: TGTGCCAGCTCCGAAGGGACCATAGAGACCCAGTACTTC. It translates to CASSEGTIETQYF.

CDR3 in DNA: TGTGCCAGCAGCGTACAGGGGGTAGCGGACCTAGATACGCAGTATTTT. Encoded protein: CASSVQGVADLDTQYF. The V call is TRBV9, the J call TRBJ2-3, with D possibly TRBD1 on 7 matching bases. The CDR3 runs to 16 residues. Germline loops: CDR1 SGDLS, CDR2 YYNGEE. Deletions cut 1 base from V and 5 bases from J, with 17 bases between. The full variable domain, with the rest looked up from reference TRBV9 and TRBJ2-3, is DSGVTQTPKHLITATGQRVTLRCSPRSGDLSVYWYQQSLDQGLQFLIQYYNGEERAKGNILERFSAQQFPDLHSELNLSSLELGDSALYFCASSVQGVADLDTQYFGPGTRLTVL.

With regard to this clonotype: One end of the junction is discordant with germline, which a read error may explain. The DNA of the CDR3 is TGTGCCTGCAGCAGGAGGGGGGGGGGCCCAGATACGCAGTATTTT. This translates into CACSRRGGGPDTQYF. The chain recombines TRBV27 with TRBJ2-3, with TRBD2 as a possible D gene (7 bases). The CDR3 is 15 residues long. CDR1 and CDR2 (germline): MNHEY, SMNVEV (reference sequence).

The V and J genes are TRBV12-3 or TRBV12-4 and TRBJ2-7; 9 bases are a match to TRBD2. V lost 3 bases to trimming and J lost 7 bases; unmatched junction nucleotides: 16. The CDR3 consists of 17 residues. CDR3 sequence: CASSLGLYGGGANEQYF. The DNA for the CDR3 is TGTGCCAGCAGTTTGGGCCTATATGGCGGGGGGGCCAATGAGCAGTACTTC.

The chain recombines TRBV10-1 with TRBJ2-3; 9 bases match TRBD2. With 3 bases clipped from V and 3 bases from J, the junction kept 4 bases outside the gene matches. Germline-derived CDR1 and CDR2 are WNHNN and SYGVQD (reference sequence). The CDR3 sequence is 15 residues long. CDR3 protein: CASSDLAGATDTQYF. Written as DNA, the CDR3 is TGCGCCAGCAGTGATTTAGCGGGAGCTACAGATACGCAGTATTTT.

The genes are TRBV6-2 or TRBV6-3 and TRBJ2-1; no reliable D call. Per the germline V gene, CDR1 is MNHEY and CDR2 is SVGEGT. V was cut by 8 bases and J by 8 bases, with 16 bases left in between. The CDR3 spans 13 residues. DNA for the CDR3: TGTGCCAGCGGGTCGAGTTGGGTTCATGAGCAGTTCTTC. Protein product: CASGSSWVHEQFF.

Comments on this clonotype: Its ends do not fully match the called genes, so a read error is possible. The genes are TRBV6-4 and TRBJ2-3; maybe TRBD2 (5 bases). This CDR3 comprises 14 residues. Germline CDR1 and CDR2: MRHNA and SNTAGT. Here the CDR3 reads CASSERAGTYTQYF. The CDR3 DNA reads TGTGCCAGCAGTGAGCGGGCGGGCACATATACGCAGTATTTT.

The chain is built from TRBV27 and TRBJ1-1; D is ambiguous. The germline V gene encodes CDR1 MNHEY and CDR2 SMNVEV (reference sequence). The germline V and J ends were trimmed by 4 bases and 1 base, with 16 bases remaining between them. The CDR3 extends over 16 amino acids. CDR3 protein: CASSWSYVVGNTEAFF. The CDR3 DNA is TGTGCCAGCAGTTGGTCCTATGTGGTTGGGAACACTGAAGCTTTCTTT.

V usage is TRBV11-1 and J usage is TRBJ2-3; D might be TRBD1 (5 bases). The J call may be in error: the DNA end matches TRBJ2-1 better. In germline, CDR1 is SGHAT, CDR2 FQDESV (reference sequence). CDR3 size: 13 residues. The CDR3 protein is CASSPDTLETQFF. The DNA for the CDR3 is TGTGCCAGCAGCCCGGACACTTTAGAGACCCAGTTCTTC.

This chain links TRBV6-6 with TRBJ2-3, with 8 bases identical to TRBD2. The V segment lost 1 base and the J segment 5 bases; nucleotides outside the gene matches: 8. The CDR3 is 16 amino acids. The germline V gene encodes CDR1 MNHNY and CDR2 SVGAGI (reference sequence). The CDR3 DNA reads as TGTGCCAGCAGTTACTTCGGGACTAGTGGAGAAGATACGCAGTATTTT. Its protein is CASSYFGTSGEDTQYF.

The V and J genes are TRBV27 and TRBJ2-1, with 7 bases lining up with TRBD2. J gave up 3 bases and V 0 bases, and 8 bases lay outside the gene matches. In germline, CDR1 is MNHEY, CDR2 SMNVEV (reference sequence). This CDR3 spans 17 amino acids. The chain's CDR3 is CASSLSGRGSFYNEQFF. Written as DNA, the CDR3 is TGTGCCAGCAGTTTATCAGGGCGCGGGAGTTTCTACAATGAGCAGTTCTTC.

By share, this clonotype ranks as medium-sized. V and J are TRBV6-5 and TRBJ1-2; 10 positions match TRBD1. The CDR3 extends over 16 amino acids. The V segment lost 2 bases and the J segment 4 bases; nucleotides outside the gene matches: 7. CDR1 is MNHEY, CDR2 SVGAGI, per germline. CDR3 nucleotides: TGTGCCAGCAGTTACCAATCCGGGACAGGGGTCTATGGCTACACCTTC. As protein: CASSYQSGTGVYGYTF.

The V gene is TRBV7-2, the J gene TRBJ1-2; D not resolved. V was clipped by 8 bases and J by 1 base, with 11 bases between them. CDR3 length: 13 amino acids. Germline V gene sequence: CDR1 SGHTA, CDR2 FQGNSA. The CDR3 DNA follows: TGTGCCAGCGGCGATTATATTAACTATGGCTACACCTTC. Its translation is CASGDYINYGYTF. Supplemented by reference TRBV7-2 and TRBJ1-2, the full variable domain reads GAGVSQSPSNKVTEKGKDVELRCDPISGHTALYWYRQSLGQGLEFLIYFQGNSAPDKSGLPSDRFSAERTGGSVSTLTIQRTQQEDSAVYLCASGDYINYGYTFGSGTRLTVV.

This clonotype was counted at least ten times. The CDR3 DNA reads as TGTGCCACCCGACTAGCGGGGGACACAGATACGCAGTATTTT. Its protein is CATRLAGDTDTQYF. The chain uses TRBV6-5 and TRBJ2-3, with 12 bases matching TRBD2. J lost 2 bases, V lost 10 bases, and 4 bases had no gene match. CDR1 and CDR2 from the germline V gene are MNHEY and SVGAGI. This CDR3 has 14 residues.

This clonotype is termed medium-sized (0.01 to 0.1%). The chain joins TRBV7-6 to TRBJ2-1; D not resolved. The DNA end favors TRBJ2-7, so the J call may be wrong. Germline V gene lookup returns CDR1 SGHVS and CDR2 FNYEAQ. This CDR3 has 13 residues. The CDR3 reads CASSTKPNYEQYF. In DNA form, the CDR3 reads TGTGCCAGCAGCACAAAACCAAACTACGAGCAGTACTTC.